The 17 T cell receptor beta chains reported below all come from one sample, sequenced in a study of vaccination effects on CD4 cells after COVID-19. The antigens for these receptors are not known. Assay: immunoSEQ multiplex PCR; the TCRdb copy retains only in-frame clones and omits some. The sample contains 40,000 or so clones, about four fifths of which appear only once. Once cultured for roughly 10 days, the cells underwent separation to obtain CD4+ T cells. The sample here was CD4+ T cells from PBMCs cultured without peptide, taken before COVID-19 vaccination. All receptors derive from a human donor who received a COVID-19 vaccine.

This rearrangement joins TRBV30 to TRBJ2-1; 12 bases line up with TRBD2. Germline-derived CDR1 and CDR2 are GTSNPN and SVGIG (reference sequence). The CDR3 totals 12 residues. J lost 11 bases, V lost 5 bases, and 4 bases had no gene match. CDR3 region: CAWGTSGPKQFF. The DNA for the CDR3 is TGTGCCTGGGGGACTAGCGGGCCTAAGCAGTTCTTC.

The chain links TRBV25-1 to TRBJ1-4, with D hard to call. CDR1 and CDR2 from the germline V gene are MGHDK and SYGVNS. This CDR3 spans 18 amino acids. Between the trimmed V and J ends, which lost 0 bases and 0 bases, there was a span of 14 bases. CDR3 nucleotides: TGTGCCAGCAGTGAATATGGAGGCAGCCGATCAACTAATGAAAAACTGTTTTTT. Protein: CASSEYGGSRSTNEKLFF.

The V and J genes are TRBV6-5 and TRBJ1-3; no clear D. Trimming removed 4 bases at V and 1 base at J, with 8 bases between. The CDR3 contains 14 residues. The germline gives CDR1 MNHEY, CDR2 SVGAGI. The CDR3 bases are TGTGCCAGCAGTTTTGAAAGGTCTGGAAACACCATATATTTT. This sequence encodes CASSFERSGNTIYF.

The CDR3 sequence: CAISESGGRWYEQYF. The CDR3 coding sequence is TGTGCCATCAGTGAGTCGGGGGGGAGGTGGTACGAGCAGTACTTC. This chain joins TRBV10-3 and TRBJ2-7; 7 bases map to TRBD2. Germline assignment: CDR1 ENHRY and CDR2 SYGVKD. This CDR3 has 15 amino acids. V trimming: 0 bases; J trimming: 4 bases; junction bases outside the gene matches: 6.

The chain links TRBV5-1 to TRBJ2-5, with D perhaps TRBD1 or TRBD2 (6 bases each). The V end was cut by 1 base, the J end by 1 base, with 8 bases between. Germline lookup yields CDR1 SGHRS and CDR2 YFSETQ. The CDR3 is 14 residues long. CDR3: CASSLWGAQETQYF. In DNA, the CDR3 is TGCGCCAGCAGCTTGTGGGGGGCCCAAGAGACCCAGTACTTC.

J is TRBJ2-3 and V is TRBV11-3; 8 positions agree with TRBD1. Germline-derived CDR1 and CDR2 are SGHNT and YENEEA. V trimming: 5 bases; J trimming: 4 bases; junction bases outside the gene matches: 8. The CDR3 spans 15 residues. CDR3 in DNA: TGTGCCAGCAGCCTTGGGGCAGGGGGCGCAGATACGCAGTATTTT. This translates into CASSLGAGGADTQYF.

The chain recombines TRBV15 with TRBJ2-2; unclear D gene. There are 14 residues in the CDR3. CDR1 is LNHNV, CDR2 YYDKDF, per germline (reference sequence). The germline V and J ends were trimmed by 2 bases and 5 bases, with 9 bases remaining between them. CDR3 sequence (DNA): TGTGCCACCAGCAGACAGAAACCAACCGGGGAGCTGTTTTTT. This gives the protein CATSRQKPTGELFF. Supplemented by reference TRBV15 and TRBJ2-2, the full variable domain reads DAMVIQNPRYQVTQFGKPVTLSCSQTLNHNVMYWYQQKSSQAPKLLFHYYDKDFNNEADTPDNFQSRRPNTSFCFLDIRSPGLGDTAMYLCATSRQKPTGELFFGEGSRLTVL.

The table lists this clone with a count of one. J is TRBJ2-7 and V is TRBV19; D might be TRBD2 (6 bases). Germline CDR1 is LNHDA and CDR2 is SQIVND (reference sequence). The V end lost 6 bases, the J end lost 7 bases, and 19 bases lay between the germline ends. This CDR3 has 14 residues. The CDR3 bases are TGTGCCAGTAGCCCAACCGGGACTCCGCGTGAGCAGTACTTC. It specifies CASSPTGTPREQYF.

The rearrangement links TRBV19 to TRBJ2-3; D is ambiguous. The CDR3 is made up of 14 amino acids. Germline values: CDR1 LNHDA, CDR2 SQIVND (reference sequence). Between the trimmed V and J ends, which lost 1 base and 5 bases, there was a span of 10 bases. In nucleotides, the CDR3 is TGTGCCAGTAGTATAGGTCACGGCGGAGATACGCAGTATTTT. Its protein is CASSIGHGGDTQYF.

The rearrangement uses TRBV10-3 and TRBJ2-1; 10 nucleotides match TRBD2. The germline gives CDR1 ENHRY, CDR2 SYGVKD. The CDR3 contains 14 residues. V trimming: 11 bases; J trimming: 5 bases; junction bases outside the gene matches: 9. CDR3 amino acids: CASLGLAAHNEQFF. CDR3 coding DNA: TGTGCCTCCCTCGGACTAGCGGCGCACAATGAGCAGTTCTTC.

The chain recombines TRBV18 with TRBJ1-3, with D unresolved. The CDR3 sequence is 13 residues long. CDR1 and CDR2 from the germline V gene are KGHSH and LQKENI. Trimming left V 6 bases short and J 4 bases short, with 10 bases between. The DNA for the CDR3 is TGTGCCAGCTCCCAGGAGCAAGGAAACACCATATATTTT. This codes for CASSQEQGNTIYF.

The genes are TRBV5-1 and TRBJ2-1, with TRBD2 identical over 8 bases. J lost 0 bases, V lost 6 bases, and 5 bases had no gene match. The CDR3 is 15 amino acids. CDR1 and CDR2 from the germline V gene are SGHRS and YFSETQ. CDR3 in amino acids: CASTERESSYNEQFF. The DNA of the CDR3 is TGCGCCAGCACGGAGCGGGAGAGCTCCTACAATGAGCAGTTCTTC. Complete variable domain (other parts from reference TRBV5-1 and TRBJ2-1): KAGVTQTPRYLIKTRGQQVTLSCSPISGHRSVSWYQQTPGQGLQFLFEYFSETQRNKGNFPGRFSGRQFSNSRSEMNVSTLELGDSALYLCASTERESSYNEQFFGPGTRLTVL.

This clone was detected only a few times. The rearrangement uses TRBV4-2 and TRBJ2-1, with 9 bases identical to TRBD2. V was clipped by 0 bases and J by 7 bases; unmatched bases: 7. This CDR3 region has 16 residues. Per germline, CDR1 LGHNA and CDR2 YNFKEQ. CDR3 nucleotides: TGTGCCAGCAGCCAAGATCGGGCTAGCGGGGTAAATGAGCAGTTCTTC. Protein sequence: CASSQDRASGVNEQFF.

About this clone: The conserved phenylalanine or tryptophan is not found at the CDR3 terminus, so this likely reflects a read error. Because the CDR3's place on the DNA is in doubt, the DNA is left out and the CDR3 is given as listed by TCRdb. The CDR3 region is CASSLGIRPQVLI. The chain links TRBV12-3 or TRBV12-4 to TRBJ1-2; the D segment call TRBD1 is taken from the table without a DNA check. Termini included, the CDR3 measures 13 amino acids.

This chain connects TRBV5-6 to TRBJ2-7; 13 nucleotides align to TRBD2. CDR3 length equals 16 residues. J was trimmed by 4 bases and V by 5 bases; bases with no gene match: 9. Per the germline V gene, CDR1 is SGHDT and CDR2 is YYEEEE. The CDR3: CASSRLAGGLLYEQYF. The CDR3 nucleotides are TGTGCCAGCAGTCGACTAGCGGGGGGACTATTATACGAGCAGTACTTC.

This chain joins TRBV19 and TRBJ1-1; 7 nucleotides match TRBD1. Losses at the gene ends were 0 bases for V and 0 bases for J; bases not matched to a gene: 4. The CDR3 has 16 amino acids. In germline, CDR1 is LNHDA, CDR2 SQIVND (reference sequence). The CDR3 spells CASSIDLGTVNTEAFF. CDR3 sequence (DNA): TGTGCCAGTAGTATAGATCTTGGGACAGTGAACACTGAAGCTTTCTTT.

J is TRBJ1-1 and V is TRBV2; TRBD1 aligns across 9 bases. There are 17 residues in the CDR3. CDR1 and CDR2 from the germline V gene are SNHLY and FYNNEI. J was trimmed by 5 bases and V by 8 bases; bases with no gene match: 18. Here the CDR3 DNA reads TGTGCCAGCGGGGCTGCACAGGGGGCGGGAAGGGAAACTGAAGCTTTCTTT. Its protein is CASGAAQGAGRETEAFF.